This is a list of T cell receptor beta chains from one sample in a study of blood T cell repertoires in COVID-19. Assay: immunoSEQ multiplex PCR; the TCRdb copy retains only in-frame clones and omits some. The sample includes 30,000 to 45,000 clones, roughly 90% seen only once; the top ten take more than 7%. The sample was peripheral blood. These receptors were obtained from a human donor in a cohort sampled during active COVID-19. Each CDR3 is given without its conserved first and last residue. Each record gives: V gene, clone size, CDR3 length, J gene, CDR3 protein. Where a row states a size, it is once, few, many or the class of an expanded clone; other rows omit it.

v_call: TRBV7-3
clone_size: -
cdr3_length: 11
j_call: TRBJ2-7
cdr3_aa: ASSLVREDEQY

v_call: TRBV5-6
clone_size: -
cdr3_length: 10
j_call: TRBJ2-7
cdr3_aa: ASSLAGFEQY

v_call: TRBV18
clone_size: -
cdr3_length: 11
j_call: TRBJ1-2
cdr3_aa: ASSPRQYECYT

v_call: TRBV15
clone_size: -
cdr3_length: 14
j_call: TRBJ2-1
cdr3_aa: ATSSSTSGDNNEQF

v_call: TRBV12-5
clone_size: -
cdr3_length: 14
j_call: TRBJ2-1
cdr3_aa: ASGLVTGGVHNEQF

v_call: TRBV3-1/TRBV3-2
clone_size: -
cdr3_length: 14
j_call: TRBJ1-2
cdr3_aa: ASSQVYGQGARGYT

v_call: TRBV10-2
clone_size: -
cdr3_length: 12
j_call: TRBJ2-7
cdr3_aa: ASSESRRAYEQY

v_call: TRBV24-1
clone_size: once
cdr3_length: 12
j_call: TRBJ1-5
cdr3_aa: ATSGPGRHQPQH

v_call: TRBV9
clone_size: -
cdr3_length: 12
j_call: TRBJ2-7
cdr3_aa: ASSVGTAPSEQY

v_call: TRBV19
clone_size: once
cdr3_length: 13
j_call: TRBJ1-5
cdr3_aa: ASSPWDSGGGGLH

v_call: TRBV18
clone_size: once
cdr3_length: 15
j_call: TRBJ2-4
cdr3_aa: ASSPPVGGKSENIQY

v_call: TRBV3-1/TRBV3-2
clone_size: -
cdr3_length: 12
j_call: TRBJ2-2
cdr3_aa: ASSRSPDTGELF

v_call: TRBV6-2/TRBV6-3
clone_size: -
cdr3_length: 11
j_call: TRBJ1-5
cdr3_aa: ASSLGGDQPQH

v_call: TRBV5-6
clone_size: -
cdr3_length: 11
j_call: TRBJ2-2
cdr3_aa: ASSTGEAGELF

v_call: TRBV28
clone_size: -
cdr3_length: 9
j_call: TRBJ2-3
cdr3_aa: ASSSLNTQY

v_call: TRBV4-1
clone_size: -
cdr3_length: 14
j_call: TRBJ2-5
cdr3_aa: ASSQDGAELQETQY

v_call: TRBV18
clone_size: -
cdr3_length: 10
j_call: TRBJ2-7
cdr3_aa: ASSPDRDEQY

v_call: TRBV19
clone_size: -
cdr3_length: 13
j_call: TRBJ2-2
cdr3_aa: ASRLTSGPTGELF

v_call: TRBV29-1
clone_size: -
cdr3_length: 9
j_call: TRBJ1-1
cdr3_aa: SALTGGRAF

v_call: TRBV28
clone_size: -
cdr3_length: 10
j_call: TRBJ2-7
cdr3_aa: ASSIAGDEQY

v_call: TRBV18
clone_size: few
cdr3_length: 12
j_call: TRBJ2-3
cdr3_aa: ASRDRPSTDTQY

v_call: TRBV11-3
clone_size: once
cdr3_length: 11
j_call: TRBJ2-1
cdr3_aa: ASSSFGSNEQF

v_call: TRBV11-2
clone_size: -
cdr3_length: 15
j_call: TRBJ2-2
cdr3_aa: ASSLVGTVSNTGELF

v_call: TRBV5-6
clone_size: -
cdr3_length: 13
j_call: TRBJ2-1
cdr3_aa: ASSWDRGSHNEQF

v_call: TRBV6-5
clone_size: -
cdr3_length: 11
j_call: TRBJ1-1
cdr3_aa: ASRIGGATEAF

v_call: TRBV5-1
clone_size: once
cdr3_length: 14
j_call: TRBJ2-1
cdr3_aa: ASSLRERLTYNEQF

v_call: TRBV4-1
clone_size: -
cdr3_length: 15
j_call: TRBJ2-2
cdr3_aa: ASSQVFDRGQNGELF

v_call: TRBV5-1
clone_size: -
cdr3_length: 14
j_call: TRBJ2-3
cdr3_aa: ASSLDGTGLTDTQY

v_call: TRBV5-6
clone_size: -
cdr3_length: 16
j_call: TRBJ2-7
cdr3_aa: ASSLERVGGTASVEQY

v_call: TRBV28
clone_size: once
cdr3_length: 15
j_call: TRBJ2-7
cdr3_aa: ASSLKLQGYSSYEQY

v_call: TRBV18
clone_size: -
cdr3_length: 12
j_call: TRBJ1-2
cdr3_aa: ASSDDRGYYGYT

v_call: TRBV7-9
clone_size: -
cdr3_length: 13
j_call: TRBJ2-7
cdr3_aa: ASSKWDRDNYEQY

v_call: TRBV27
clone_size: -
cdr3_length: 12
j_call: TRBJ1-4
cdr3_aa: ASSPRQTNEKLF

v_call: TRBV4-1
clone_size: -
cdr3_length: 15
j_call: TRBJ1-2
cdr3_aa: ASSQDRGNVPGGGYT

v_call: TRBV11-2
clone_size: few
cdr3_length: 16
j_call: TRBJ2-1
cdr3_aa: ASSLGVGSGMETNEQF

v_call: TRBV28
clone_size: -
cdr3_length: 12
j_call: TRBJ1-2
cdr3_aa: ASIPGTPTFGYT

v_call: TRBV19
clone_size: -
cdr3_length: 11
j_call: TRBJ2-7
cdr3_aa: ASNRTIAYEQY

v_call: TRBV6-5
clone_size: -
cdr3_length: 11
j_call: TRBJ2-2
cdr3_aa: ASSYSLAGELF

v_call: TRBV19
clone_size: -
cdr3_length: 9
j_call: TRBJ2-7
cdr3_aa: ASSTRNEQC

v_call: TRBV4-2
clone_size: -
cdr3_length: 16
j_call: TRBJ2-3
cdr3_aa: ASSQDPAPTSGGDTQY

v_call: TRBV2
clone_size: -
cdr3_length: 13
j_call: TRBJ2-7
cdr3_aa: ASSNPGQGTYEQY

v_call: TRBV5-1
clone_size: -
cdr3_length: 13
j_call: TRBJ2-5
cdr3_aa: ASSLERQGRETQY

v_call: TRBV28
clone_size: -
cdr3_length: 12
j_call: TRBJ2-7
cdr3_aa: ASTDVRGLYEQY

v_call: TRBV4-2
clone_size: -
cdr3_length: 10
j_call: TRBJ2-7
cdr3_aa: ASSQGTYEQY

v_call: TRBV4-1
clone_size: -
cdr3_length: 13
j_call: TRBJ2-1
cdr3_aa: ASSPGLAGGPRQF

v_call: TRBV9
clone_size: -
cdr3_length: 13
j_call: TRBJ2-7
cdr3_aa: ASSVGLAPSYEQY

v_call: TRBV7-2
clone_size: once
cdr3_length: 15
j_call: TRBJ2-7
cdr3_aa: ASSRAAGESFSYEQY

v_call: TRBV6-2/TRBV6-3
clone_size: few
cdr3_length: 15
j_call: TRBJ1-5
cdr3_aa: ASSYVASPNSNQPQH

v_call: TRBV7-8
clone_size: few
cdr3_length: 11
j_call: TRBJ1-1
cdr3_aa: ASSPILGTEAF

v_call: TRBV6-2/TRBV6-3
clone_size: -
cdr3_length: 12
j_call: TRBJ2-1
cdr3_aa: ASSYSQREYEQF

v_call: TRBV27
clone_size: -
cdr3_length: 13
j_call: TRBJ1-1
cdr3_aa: ASSLIPGHNTEAF

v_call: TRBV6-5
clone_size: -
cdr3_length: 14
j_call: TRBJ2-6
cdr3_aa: ASSYSGRAGANVLT

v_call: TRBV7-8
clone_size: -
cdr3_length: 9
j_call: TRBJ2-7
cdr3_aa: ASSYGFEQY

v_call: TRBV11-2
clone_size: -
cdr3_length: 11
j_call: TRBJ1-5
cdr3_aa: ASSLQGNQPQH

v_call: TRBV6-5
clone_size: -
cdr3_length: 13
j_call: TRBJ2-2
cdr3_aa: ASSYVNRHSGELF